Shown below are 12 T cell receptor beta chains from a single sample sequenced in a study of blood T cell repertoires in COVID-19. The table came from immunoSEQ multiplex PCR; TCRdb's copy has only in-frame clones and leaves some out. The data contain 150,000 to 170,000 clones, around 85% of them singletons. What was sequenced was peripheral blood. The receptors originated from a man in his fifties or sixties with COVID-19, enrolled during active disease.

This clone was found once. The junction departs from the called germline gene at one end, perhaps through a read error. The same CDR3 arises from other DNA sequences in this sample as well. The chain uses TRBV7-9 and TRBJ1-6; D might be TRBD1 (6 bases). In germline, CDR1 is SEHNR, CDR2 FQNEAQ (reference sequence). This CDR3 has 13 amino acids. The CDR3 bases are TGCGCCAGCAGCCCACAGGGCAATTCACCCCTCCACTTT. It yields the protein CASSPQGNSPLHF.

This chain uses TRBV12-5 with TRBJ1-2; maybe TRBD1 (5 bases). Trimming shortened V by 10 bases and J by 2 bases, and 14 bases separated the two germline ends. Germline assignment: CDR1 LGHNT and CDR2 FRNRAP. The CDR3 contains 13 residues. The CDR3 spells CATGGGRNYGYTF. In DNA, the CDR3 is TGTGCTACGGGGGGAGGGCGGAACTATGGCTACACCTTC. The whole variable domain, remainder taken from reference TRBV12-5 and TRBJ1-2, is DARVTQTPRHKVTEMGQEVTMRCQPILGHNTVFWYRQTMMQGLELLAYFRNRAPLDDSGMPKDRFSAEMPDATLATLKIQPSEPRDSAVYFCATGGGRNYGYTFGSGTRLTVV.

V is TRBV19 and J is TRBJ1-3; D call uncertain. Trimming removed 3 bases at V and 8 bases at J, with 20 bases between. The CDR3 is 16 amino acids. The germline V gene has CDR1 LNHDA and CDR2 SQIVND (reference sequence). CDR3 in DNA: TGTGCCAGTAGTATGTTTTACCCCTCCGCCGGGGACACCATATATTTT. This encodes CASSMFYPSAGDTIYF.

The CDR3 sequence is CASTLGGFLGNTIYF. CDR3 DNA sequence: TGTGCCAGCACCCTCGGGGGTTTTCTAGGAAACACCATATATTTT. V usage is TRBV28 and J usage is TRBJ1-3; D perhaps matches TRBD1 (5 bases). The V gene's germline CDR1 is MDHEN and CDR2 SYDVKM. CDR3 length: 15 amino acids. Between the trimmed V and J ends, which lost 7 bases and 4 bases, there was a span of 17 bases. Full variable domain (outside the CDR3, taken from reference TRBV28 and TRBJ1-3): DVKVTQSSRYLVKRTGEKVFLECVQDMDHENMFWYRQDPGLGLRLIYFSYDVKMKEKGDIPEGYSVSREKKERFSLILESASTNQTSMYLCASTLGGFLGNTIYFGEGSWLTVV.

This clone appeared a few times. This chain joins TRBV19 and TRBJ1-6; TRBD1 matches 7 bases. The V segment lost 6 bases and the J segment 5 bases; nucleotides outside the gene matches: 4. This CDR3 is built from 14 residues. From germline, CDR1 is LNHDA and CDR2 SQIVND (reference sequence). The CDR3 DNA sequence: TGTGCCAGTAGCGGGACAGCTAATAATTCACCCCTCCACTTT. This gives the protein CASSGTANNSPLHF.

The V gene is TRBV3-1 (or the pseudogene TRBV3-2), the J gene TRBJ1-1; no firm D call. The length of the CDR3 is 16 residues. Germline assignment: CDR1 LGHDT and CDR2 YNNKEL (reference sequence). The germline V and J ends were trimmed by 0 bases and 0 bases, with 11 bases remaining between them. CDR3 loop: CASSQDRWTLNTEAFF. The CDR3 DNA reads as TGTGCCAGCAGCCAAGATCGGTGGACTCTGAACACTGAAGCTTTCTTT.

This clone showed up many times. The chain is built from TRBV29-1 and TRBJ1-1, with 8 bases fitting TRBD1. After removal of 8 bases from V and 0 bases from J, the junction contained 8 bases not matched to a gene. The CDR3 is 14 residues long. The V gene's germline CDR1 is SQVTM and CDR2 ANQGSEA. The CDR3 region has the DNA TGCAGCACTGCACAGGGGGTAATGAACACTGAAGCTTTCTTT. It yields the protein CSTAQGVMNTEAFF.

This rearrangement joins TRBV5-5 to TRBJ1-5, with TRBD1 matching 9 bases. Germline-derived CDR1 and CDR2 are SGHKS and YYEKEE (reference sequence). The V and J ends lost 3 bases and 7 bases, in that order; junction bases with no gene match: 8. The CDR3 is made up of 15 amino acids. For the CDR3, the DNA is TGTGCCAGCAGCTCCGGTGGGACAGGGATACAGCCCCAGCATTTT. Amino acid sequence: CASSSGGTGIQPQHF. Complete variable domain (other parts from reference TRBV5-5 and TRBJ1-5): DAGVTQSPTHLIKTRGQQVTLRCSPISGHKSVSWYQQVLGQGPQFIFQYYEKEERGRGNFPDRFSARQFPNYSSELNVNALLLGDSALYLCASSSGGTGIQPQHFGDGTRLSIL.

V gene TRBV2 combines with J gene TRBJ1-4; possible D gene TRBD1, 5 bases. Deletions cut 6 bases from V and 5 bases from J, with 13 bases between. CDR1 is SNHLY, CDR2 FYNNEI, per germline. This CDR3 is 14 amino acids long. The CDR3 sequence: CASSRDRKNEKLFF. The CDR3 nucleotides are TGTGCCAGCAGCCGTGACAGAAAAAATGAAAAACTGTTTTTT.

The gene calls are TRBV29-1 and TRBJ2-2; 7 nucleotides match TRBD2. Germline CDR1 is SQVTM and CDR2 is ANQGSEA. The CDR3 contains 15 residues. V dropped 1 base and J dropped 1; count of bases not matched to a gene: 3. This CDR3 reads CSVEGGGLNTGELFF. The CDR3 DNA is TGCAGCGTTGAAGGGGGAGGGTTGAACACCGGGGAGCTGTTTTTT.

The J gene is TRBJ1-2, the V gene TRBV6-5; 8 positions match TRBD1. V trimming: 7 bases; J trimming: 3 bases; junction bases outside the gene matches: 10. The CDR3 sequence is 15 residues long. The germline gives CDR1 MNHEY, CDR2 SVGAGI. CDR3: CASIGQGAADYGYTF. CDR3 in DNA: TGTGCCAGCATTGGGCAGGGGGCTGCGGACTATGGCTACACCTTC.

Only one count was recorded for this clone. The chain employs TRBV29-1 and TRBJ2-3, with TRBD2 identical over 10 bases. The CDR3 has 11 residues. J was trimmed by 14 bases and V by 5 bases; bases with no gene match: 7. The germline CDR1 and CDR2 sequences are SQVTM and ANQGSEA. The CDR3 nucleotides read TGCAGCGTTCCCGGACTAGCGGAGCCGTATTTT. Protein: CSVPGLAEPYF.